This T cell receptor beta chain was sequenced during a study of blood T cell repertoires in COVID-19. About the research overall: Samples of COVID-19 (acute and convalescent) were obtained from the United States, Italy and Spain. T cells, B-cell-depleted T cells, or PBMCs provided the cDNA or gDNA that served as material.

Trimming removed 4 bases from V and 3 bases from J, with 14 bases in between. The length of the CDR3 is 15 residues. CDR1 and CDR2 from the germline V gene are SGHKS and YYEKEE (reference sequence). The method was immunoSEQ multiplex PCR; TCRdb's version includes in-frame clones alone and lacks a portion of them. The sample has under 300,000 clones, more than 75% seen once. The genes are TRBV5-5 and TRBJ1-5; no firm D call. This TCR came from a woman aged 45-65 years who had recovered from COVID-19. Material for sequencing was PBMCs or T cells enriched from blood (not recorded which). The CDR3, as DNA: TGTGCCAGCAGCCTCGTACCAAGCGCCAATCAGCCCCAGCATTTT. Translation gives CASSLVPSANQPQHF.